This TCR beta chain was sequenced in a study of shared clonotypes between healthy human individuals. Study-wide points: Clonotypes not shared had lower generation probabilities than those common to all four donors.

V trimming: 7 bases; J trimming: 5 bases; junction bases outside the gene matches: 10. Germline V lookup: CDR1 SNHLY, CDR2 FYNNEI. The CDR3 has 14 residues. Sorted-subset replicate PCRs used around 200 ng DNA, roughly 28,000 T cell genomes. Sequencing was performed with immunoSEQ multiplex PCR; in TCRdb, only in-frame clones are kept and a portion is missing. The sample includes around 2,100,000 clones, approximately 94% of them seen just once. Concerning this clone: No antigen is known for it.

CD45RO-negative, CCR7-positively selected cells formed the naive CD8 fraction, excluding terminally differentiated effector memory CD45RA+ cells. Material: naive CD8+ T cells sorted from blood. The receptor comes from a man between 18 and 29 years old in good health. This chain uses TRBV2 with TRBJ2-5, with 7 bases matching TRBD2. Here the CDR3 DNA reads TGTGCCAGCACTCCCACCTTACTAGCGGAGACCCAGTACTTC. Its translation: CASTPTLLAETQYF.